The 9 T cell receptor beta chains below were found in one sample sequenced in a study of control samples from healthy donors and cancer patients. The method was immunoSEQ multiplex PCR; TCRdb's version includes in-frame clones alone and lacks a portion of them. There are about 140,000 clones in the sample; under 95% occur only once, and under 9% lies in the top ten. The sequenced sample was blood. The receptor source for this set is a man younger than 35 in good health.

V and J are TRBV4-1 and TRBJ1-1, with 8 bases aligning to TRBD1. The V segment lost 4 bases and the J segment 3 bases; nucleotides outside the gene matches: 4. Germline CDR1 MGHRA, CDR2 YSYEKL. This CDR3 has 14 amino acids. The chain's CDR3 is CASSLTGADTEAFF. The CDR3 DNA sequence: TGCGCCAGCAGCCTGACAGGGGCGGACACTGAAGCTTTCTTT.

This CDR3 is CASSPRGGTAYNEQFF. In DNA, the CDR3 is TGTGCCAGCAGCCCTCGAGGGGGGACCGCCTACAATGAGCAGTTCTTC. This chain connects TRBV5-4 to TRBJ2-1; either TRBD1 or TRBD2 may supply D (6 bases each). This CDR3 spans 16 amino acids. The V gene lost 4 bases and the J gene lost 2 bases, with 16 bases spanning the gap. Germline assignment: CDR1 SGHNT and CDR2 YYREEE (reference sequence).

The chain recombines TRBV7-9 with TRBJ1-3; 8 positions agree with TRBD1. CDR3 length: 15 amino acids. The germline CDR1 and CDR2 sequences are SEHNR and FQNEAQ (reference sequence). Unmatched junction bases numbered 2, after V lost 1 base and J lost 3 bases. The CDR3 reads CASSLGRGRGNTIYF. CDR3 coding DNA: TGTGCCAGCAGCTTAGGCAGGGGGCGTGGAAACACCATATATTTT.

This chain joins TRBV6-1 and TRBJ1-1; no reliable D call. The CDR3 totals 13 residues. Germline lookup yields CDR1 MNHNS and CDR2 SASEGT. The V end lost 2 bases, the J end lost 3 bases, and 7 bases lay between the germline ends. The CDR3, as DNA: TGTGCCAGCAGTGAATTCCCGGACACTGAAGCTTTCTTT. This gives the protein CASSEFPDTEAFF.

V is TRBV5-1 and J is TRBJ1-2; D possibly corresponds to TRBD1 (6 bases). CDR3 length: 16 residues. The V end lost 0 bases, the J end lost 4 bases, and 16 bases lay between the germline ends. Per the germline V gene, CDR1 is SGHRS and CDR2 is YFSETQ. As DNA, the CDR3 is TGCGCCAGCAGCTTGGCCTCTCGACAGGCCATCTATGGCTACACCTTC. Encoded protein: CASSLASRQAIYGYTF.

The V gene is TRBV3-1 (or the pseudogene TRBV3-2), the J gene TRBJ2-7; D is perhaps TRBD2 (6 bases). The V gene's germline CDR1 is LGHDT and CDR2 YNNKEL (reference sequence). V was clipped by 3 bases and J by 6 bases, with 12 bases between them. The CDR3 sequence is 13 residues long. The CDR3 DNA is TGTGCCAGCAGCCAGCATGGGGGGAGCGAGCAGTACTTC. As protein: CASSQHGGSEQYF.

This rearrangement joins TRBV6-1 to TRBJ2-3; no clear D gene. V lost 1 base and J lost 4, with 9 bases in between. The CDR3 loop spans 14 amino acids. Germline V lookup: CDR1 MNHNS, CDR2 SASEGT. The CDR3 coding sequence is TGTGCCAGCAGTGAAGTATTGGCGGCAGATACGCAGTATTTT. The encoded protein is CASSEVLAADTQYF.

In nucleotides, the CDR3 is TGTGCCAGCAGTTACGGACTTATGGGGACAGATACGCAGTATTTT. It specifies CASSYGLMGTDTQYF. The J gene is TRBJ2-3, the V gene TRBV6-6; D might be TRBD2 (5 bases). The germline CDR1 and CDR2 sequences are MNHNY and SVGAGI (reference sequence). The CDR3 spans 15 residues. Trimming left V 2 bases short and J 3 bases short, with 12 bases between.

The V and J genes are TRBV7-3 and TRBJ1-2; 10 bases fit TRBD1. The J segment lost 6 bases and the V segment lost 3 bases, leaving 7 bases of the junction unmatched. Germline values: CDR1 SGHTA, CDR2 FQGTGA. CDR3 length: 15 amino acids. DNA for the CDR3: TGTGCCAGCAGCTTGGGGACAGGGGCTTTTCATGGCTACACCTTC. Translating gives CASSLGTGAFHGYTF.